The rows below give T cell receptor beta chains drawn from one sample of a study of blood T cell repertoires in COVID-19. Generated by immunoSEQ multiplex PCR, the TCRdb table keeps only in-frame clones and is missing some. The data hold 70,000 to 90,000 clones, with 79% observed a single time. Specimen: peripheral blood. The receptors stem from a man between 65 and 79 years old with acute or convalescent COVID-19. Both conserved end residues are part of each CDR3. Fields, in order: J gene, clone size, D gene, V gene, CDR3 DNA, CDR3 protein. A D gene is named only where the DNA matches it firmly. Clone size appears in some rows only: once, few, many, or a class for an expanded clone.

TRBJ2-3 | - | TRBD2 | TRBV27 | TGTGCCAGCAGTTTCTCGGGGGGGCGAAGTAGAACAGATACGCAGTATTTT | CASSFSGGRSRTDTQYF
TRBJ2-5 | - | - | TRBV4-2 | TGTGCCAGCAGCGAGGGGGGGGGCCGGGAGACCCAGTACTTC | CASSEGGGRETQYF
TRBJ1-2 | few | TRBD1 | TRBV28 | TGTGCCAGCAGTTTCCAGGGGGCGCGTGGCTACACCTTC | CASSFQGARGYTF
TRBJ1-4 | - | TRBD1 | TRBV4-1 | TGCGCCAGCACGGCAGGACTCAGGGGGCAGGCATCTAATGAAAAACTGTTTTTT | CASTAGLRGQASNEKLFF
TRBJ2-1 | - | - | TRBV18 | TGTGCCAGCTCGCCTACCCTGGAGTCCTACAATGAGCAGTTCTTC | CASSPTLESYNEQFF
TRBJ1-4 | - | - | TRBV19 | TGTGCCAGTAGGGGTCGGACAGAAAATGAAAAACTGTTTTTT | CASRGRTENEKLFF
TRBJ2-3 | few | TRBD2 | TRBV19 | TGTGCCAGTAGTACAACCGGGACTAGTGGGGCTACGCAGTATTTT | CASSTTGTSGATQYF
TRBJ1-2 | - | - | TRBV18 | TGTGCCAGCTCACCATCAATATCTCGAGACTATGGCTACACCTTC | CASSPSISRDYGYTF
TRBJ2-3 | - | TRBD1 | TRBV6-6 | TGTGCCAGCAGCCTCCGAGACAGGGGTGATACGCAGTATTTT | CASSLRDRGDTQYF
TRBJ2-3 | - | TRBD2 | TRBV9 | TGTGCCAGCAGCTCCGGGACTAGCGGGGCACAATGGGTCACAGATACGCAGTATTTT | CASSSGTSGAQWVTDTQYF
TRBJ2-1 | - | - | TRBV4-1 | TGCGCCAGCAGCCAAGCGGGGGCGGGGGCATACAATGAGCAGTTCTTC | CASSQAGAGAYNEQFF
TRBJ1-1 | - | TRBD1 | TRBV30 | TGTGCCTGGAGCGAGGGGGCGCCTACTGAAGCTTTCTTT | CAWSEGAPTEAFF
TRBJ2-3 | - | TRBD1 | TRBV28 | TGTGCCAGCAGTTTTGACAGGGGAACGCAGTATTTT | CASSFDRGTQYF
TRBJ2-5 | - | - | TRBV3-1/TRBV3-2 | TGTGCCAGCAGCCAAGAGGCAGGGGTGGAGACCCAGTACTTC | CASSQEAGVETQYF
TRBJ2-5 | - | TRBD2 | TRBV2 | TGTGCCAGCAGTTGGACTAGCGGGGGGAGGGAGACCCAGTACTTC | CASSWTSGGRETQYF
TRBJ1-6 | - | - | TRBV4-1 | TGCGCCAGCACCACCCTCAGGGTCGGTAATTCACCCCTCCACTTT | CASTTLRVGNSPLHF
TRBJ2-3 | - | TRBD2 | TRBV7-9 | TGTGCCAGCCGCAGACTAGCGGGGGGGAGCACAGATACGCAGTATTTT | CASRRLAGGSTDTQYF
TRBJ1-2 | few | TRBD1 | TRBV10-3 | TGTGCCATCAGGCGACAGGGGGATAACTATGGCTACACCTTC | CAIRRQGDNYGYTF
TRBJ1-3 | - | TRBD1 | TRBV7-2 | TGTGCCAGCAGCACGGACAGGGGCCGGAACACCATATATTTT | CASSTDRGRNTIYF
TRBJ1-5 | - | - | TRBV1 | - | CTSSQVGQGNQPQHF
TRBJ1-6 | - | TRBD1 | TRBV6-5 | TGTGCCAGCACCAGAACCGGGACAGGGAATTCACCCCTCCACTTT | CASTRTGTGNSPLHF
TRBJ1-2 | few | - | TRBV30 | TGTGCCTGGAGTTCTCCTCTTGGGGGGGGATATGGCTACACCTTC | CAWSSPLGGGYGYTF
TRBJ2-2 | - | - | TRBV19 | TGTGCCAGTAGTATGGGAGGAAACACCGGGGAGCTGTTTTTT | CASSMGGNTGELFF
TRBJ2-7 | - | - | TRBV11-2 | TGTGCCAGCAGCTTAGAGTCGGTCTACTCCTACGAGCAGTACTTC | CASSLESVYSYEQYF
TRBJ1-6 | - | - | TRBV25-1 | TGTGCCAGCAGTGGCGAGGGCATAAATTCACCCCTCCACTTT | CASSGEGINSPLHF
TRBJ1-1 | many | TRBD1 | TRBV10-3 | TGTGCCACCCAGGACAGGAGACGTGAAGCTTTCTTT | CATQDRRREAFF
TRBJ2-2 | - | - | TRBV19 | TGTGCCAGTAGTATGCCTTTTGGGACACTGAACACCGGGGAGCTGTTTTTT | CASSMPFGTLNTGELFF
TRBJ2-2 | - | - | TRBV18 | TGTGCCAGCTCACCCGCGGGCGCGAACACCGGGGAGCTGTTTTTT | CASSPAGANTGELFF
TRBJ1-4 | - | TRBD1 | TRBV2 | TGTGCCAGCAGACCCGGACAGGCGACTAATGAAAAACTGTTTTTT | CASRPGQATNEKLFF
TRBJ2-7 | once | TRBD1 | TRBV4-1 | TGCGCCAGCAGCCAAGATCCCGGACAGGGGACCTACGAGCAGTACTTC | CASSQDPGQGTYEQYF
TRBJ2-1 | few | TRBD1 | TRBV23-1 | TGCGCCAGCAGTCAATCGGACAGGGTGCAACATGAGCAGTTCTTC | CASSQSDRVQHEQFF